This T cell receptor (beta chain) was sequenced in a study of cytomegalovirus exposure and HLA in healthy donors. Germline V gene sequence: CDR1 MDHEN, CDR2 SYDVKM. CDR3 length equals 17 residues. J was trimmed by 7 bases and V by 7 bases; bases with no gene match: 12. The PCR employed 60 Vbeta primers together with 13 Jbeta primers. The method was immunoSEQ multiplex PCR; TCRdb's version includes in-frame clones alone and lacks a portion of them. Of about 180,000 clones listed, about 80% were seen once; the top ten hold around 7.3%. A word on this clone: Its matching antigen is unknown.

General study points: What was likely a sequencing artifact was a cluster of highly shared sequence variants. In a later analysis, an Asian-associated ancestry cluster reportedly showed fewer N-insertions than the approximately 620-donor mean.

The specimen sequenced was PBMCs. The rearrangement joins TRBV28 to TRBJ2-1, with TRBD2 identical over 14 bases. The receptor's source is a man aged 25-45 years in good health and CMV-seropositive. CDR3 residues: CASTLGGLAGAGNEQFF. CDR3 DNA: TGTGCCAGCACCCTGGGGGGACTAGCGGGAGCGGGGAATGAGCAGTTCTTC.